The T cell receptor (beta chain) under discussion was sequenced for a study of T cell changes during pregnancy in multiple sclerosis. The CDR3 is 14 amino acids. CDR1 is GTSNPN, CDR2 SVGIG, per germline (reference sequence). The V and J ends lost 4 bases and 1 base, in that order; junction bases with no gene match: 6. Sequenced by immunoSEQ multiplex PCR; TCRdb stores in-frame clones only, minus some. This sample has approximately 70,000 clones, with just under 95% found just once. The V gene is TRBV30, the J gene TRBJ1-1; 7 bases line up with TRBD1. The sequence was collected from a female donor with multiple sclerosis, enrolled in a pregnancy study. The sample in question was peripheral blood, obtained in the second trimester of pregnancy. Here the CDR3 DNA reads TGTGCCTGGAAGAATCGGGACAGGAACACTGAAGCTTTCTTT. Translated, it gives CAWKNRDRNTEAFF.